The clone carrying this TCR beta chain turned up a few times. Its antigen is unidentified. Only in-frame clones appear in the TCRdb table, and some are missing; sequencing was by immunoSEQ multiplex PCR. Of 11,000 or so clones in the sample, about half were seen once. This sample was included in a study of T cell clonotyping in hematopoietic cell transplantation. Findings of the study overall: Broader posttransplant TCR repertoire diversity was predicted by graft donor and pretransplant recipient Inverse Simpson Index values. Few recipient clonotypes overlapped donors; over 95% were de novo at given depth. After transplant, recipient diversity fell while pathologically expanded clonotypes grew through day 180.

Between the trimmed V and J ends, which lost 7 bases and 7 bases, there was a span of 22 bases. Per germline, CDR1 GTSNPN and CDR2 SVGIG (reference sequence). This CDR3 has 14 residues. The V call is TRBV30, the J call TRBJ1-1, with a tentative D call TRBD1 (5 bases). The clonotype comes from a man in his forties or fifties in good health. Some clones in this sample may be carry-over from other donors' samples. Sequences were obtained from peripheral blood mononuclear cells. The CDR3 loop is CASRGQGDHREAFF. The CDR3 DNA reads TGTGCCTCCCGTGGTCAGGGAGATCACCGTGAAGCTTTCTTT.